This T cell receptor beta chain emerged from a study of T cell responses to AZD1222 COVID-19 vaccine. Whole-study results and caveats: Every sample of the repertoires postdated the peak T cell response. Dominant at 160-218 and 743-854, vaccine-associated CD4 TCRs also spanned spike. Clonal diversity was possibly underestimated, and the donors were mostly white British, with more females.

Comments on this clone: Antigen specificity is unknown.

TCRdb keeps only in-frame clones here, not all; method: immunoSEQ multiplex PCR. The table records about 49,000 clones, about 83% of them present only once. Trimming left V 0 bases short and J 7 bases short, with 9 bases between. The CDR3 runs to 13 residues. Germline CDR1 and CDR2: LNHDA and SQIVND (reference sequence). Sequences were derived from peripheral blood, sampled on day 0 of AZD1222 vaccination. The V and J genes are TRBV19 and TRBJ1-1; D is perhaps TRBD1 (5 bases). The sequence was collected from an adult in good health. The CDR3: CASSIDSGLEAFF. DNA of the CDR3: TGTGCCAGTAGTATAGATTCGGGGCTTGAAGCTTTCTTT. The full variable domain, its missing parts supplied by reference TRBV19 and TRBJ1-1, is DGGITQSPKYLFRKEGQNVTLSCEQNLNHDAMYWYRQDPGQGLRLIYYSQIVNDFQKGDIAEGYSVSREKKESFPLTVTSAQKNPTAFYLCASSIDSGLEAFFGQGTRLTVV.